This TCR beta chain derives from a study of technical replicates of blood from several donors. Assay used: immunoSEQ multiplex PCR; TCRdb lists only in-frame clones, some missing. The table records about 99,000 clones, roughly 96% of them present only once. The CDR3 has 13 residues. V was clipped by 6 bases and J by 2 bases, with 9 bases between them. Per germline, CDR1 SGHRS and CDR2 YFSETQ. The V call is TRBV5-1, the J call TRBJ2-1; D not resolved. The sequencing sample was made of T cells isolated from PBMCs. The receptor's source is a human donor in good health. The CDR3 DNA follows: TGCGCCAGCACCCTTGACACCTACAATGAGCAGTTCTTC. It is translated as CASTLDTYNEQFF.